This T cell receptor (beta chain) was observed in a study of control samples from healthy donors and cancer patients. Generated by immunoSEQ multiplex PCR, the TCRdb table keeps only in-frame clones and is missing some. Of tens of thousands of clones listed, roughly 84% are singletons. The CDR3 is made up of 14 amino acids. V dropped 1 base and J dropped 5 bases, with 11 bases sitting between them. Germline V gene data show CDR1 as SGHNT and CDR2 as YENEEA. This receptor was obtained from a man in his 70s with lung cancer. The chain employs TRBV11-3 and TRBJ1-1; maybe TRBD1 (6 bases). The material sequenced was PBMCs. The CDR3: CASSLGGPGTEAFF. CDR3 DNA sequence: TGTGCCAGCAGCTTAGGGGGGCCGGGGACTGAAGCTTTCTTT.